Listed below are T cell receptor beta chains from one sample, sequenced in a study of T cell repertoires in cytomegalovirus infection. TCRdb called the reads again in MiXCR, with one record for every CDR3 protein. The sample holds about 71,000 distinct CDR3 sequences, roughly 22% seen once. The antigens for these receptors are not known. The sequenced sample was CD8+ T cells from cultured PBMCs, obtained from culture after CMV antigen stimulation. These receptors originate from a human donor in good health (CMV status not recorded). Some clones in this sample may be carry-over from other donors' samples. The CDR3 runs from the conserved cysteine through the conserved F or W. The D gene is left open where the match is weak. Expanded clones are given a class, and other clones once, few, many or no size at all.

clone size | D gene | J gene | V gene | CDR3 protein | CDR3 DNA
- | - | TRBJ2-1 | TRBV4-1 | CASSQVLNNEQFF | TGCGCCAGCAGCCAAGTCCTAAACAATGAGCAGTTCTTC
few | - | TRBJ2-5 | TRBV7-8 | CASSLYSGTVETQYF | TGTGCCAGCAGCTTATACTCAGGGACTGTGGAGACCCAGTACTTC
few | TRBD1 | TRBJ2-7 | TRBV29-1 | CSAKPGQGLLEQYF | TGCAGCGCAAAACCGGGACAGGGCTTACTGGAGCAGTACTTC
few | TRBD1 | TRBJ2-7 | TRBV7-2 | CASSLSPGQGLYEQYF | TGTGCCAGCAGCTTATCACCGGGACAGGGTTTATACGAGCAGTACTTC
few | TRBD1 | TRBJ2-5 | TRBV12-3/TRBV12-4 | CASSLDRGQIGAAQYF | TGTGCCAGCAGTCTCGACAGGGGCCAAATCGGAGCGGCCCAGTACTTC
- | - | TRBJ1-5 | TRBV6-2/TRBV6-3 | CASSYGGNQPQHF | TGTGCCAGCAGTTACGGGGGGAATCAGCCCCAGCATTTT
- | TRBD2 | TRBJ2-1 | TRBV25-1 | CASSLLATSGGKIYNEQFF | TGTGCCAGCAGTCTCCTTGCGACTAGCGGGGGCAAAATCTACAATGAGCAGTTCTTC
few | - | TRBJ1-1 | TRBV7-9 | CASSLAKAETEAFF | TGTGCCAGCAGCCTGGCGAAAGCAGAAACTGAAGCTTTCTTT
- | TRBD2 | TRBJ2-7 | TRBV7-2 | CASPSGLAASSYEQYF | TGTGCCAGTCCTTCCGGACTAGCGGCTAGCTCCTACGAGCAGTACTTC
- | - | TRBJ2-5 | TRBV6-5 | CASRDVIKETQYF | TGTGCCAGCCGGGACGTCATTAAAGAGACCCAGTACTTC